This TCR beta chain was recorded in a study of cytomegalovirus exposure and HLA in healthy donors. For the study at large: Ancestry clustering placed around four fifths of 350 to 500 genotyped donors in the Caucasian-associated cluster.

The PCR used 60 Vbeta and 13 Jbeta primers. TCRdb's table, derived via immunoSEQ multiplex PCR, lists solely in-frame clones and lacks some. The table includes around 94,000 clones, around 84% detected once. This clone was counted a few times. The antigen is unknown. General observations from the study: High sensitivity and specificity were reportedly achieved when the classifier diagnosed cytomegalovirus status. Within the data, a cluster of highly shared sequence variants was likely a sequencing artifact.

Germline V gene lookup returns CDR1 ENHRY and CDR2 SYGVKD. The CDR3 loop spans 13 amino acids. V lost 7 bases, J lost 7 bases, and 5 bases stayed unmatched. Sequenced sample: PBMCs. This chain links TRBV10-3 with TRBJ2-7; 12 positions agree with TRBD2. The sequence derives from a man aged 18 to 29 in good health and CMV-seronegative. CDR3: CAIKGLAGNEQYF. CDR3 bases: TGTGCCATCAAAGGACTAGCGGGAAATGAGCAGTACTTC.